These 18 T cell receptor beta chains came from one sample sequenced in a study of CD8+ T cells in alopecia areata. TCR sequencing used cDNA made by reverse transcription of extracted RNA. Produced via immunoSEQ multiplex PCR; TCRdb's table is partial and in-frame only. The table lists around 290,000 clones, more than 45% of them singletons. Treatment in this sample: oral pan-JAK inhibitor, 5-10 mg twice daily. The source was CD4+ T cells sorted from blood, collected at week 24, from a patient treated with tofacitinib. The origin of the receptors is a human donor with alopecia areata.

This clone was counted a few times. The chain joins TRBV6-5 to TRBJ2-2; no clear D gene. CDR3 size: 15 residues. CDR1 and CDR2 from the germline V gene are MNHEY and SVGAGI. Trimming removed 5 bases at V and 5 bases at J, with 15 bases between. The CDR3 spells CASSRHPRGTGELFF. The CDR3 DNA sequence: TGTGCCAGCAGTCGCCACCCCCGTGGGACCGGGGAGCTGTTTTTT.

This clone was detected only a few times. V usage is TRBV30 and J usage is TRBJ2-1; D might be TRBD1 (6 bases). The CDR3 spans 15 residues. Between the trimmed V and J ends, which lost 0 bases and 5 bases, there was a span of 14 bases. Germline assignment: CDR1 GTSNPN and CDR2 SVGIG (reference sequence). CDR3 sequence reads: CAWSVPRGAHNEQFF. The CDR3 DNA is TGTGCCTGGAGTGTACCCAGGGGCGCCCACAATGAGCAGTTCTTC.

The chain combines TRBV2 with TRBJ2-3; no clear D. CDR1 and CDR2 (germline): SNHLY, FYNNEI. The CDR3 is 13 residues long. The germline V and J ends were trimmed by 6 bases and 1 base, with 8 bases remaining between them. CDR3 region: CASRDLGTDTQYF. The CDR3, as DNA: TGTGCCAGCAGAGACCTAGGCACAGATACGCAGTATTTT.

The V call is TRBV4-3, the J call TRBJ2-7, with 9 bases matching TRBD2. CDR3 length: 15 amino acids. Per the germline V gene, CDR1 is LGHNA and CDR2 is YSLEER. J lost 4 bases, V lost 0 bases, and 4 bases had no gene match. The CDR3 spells CASSQDRLAGYEQYF. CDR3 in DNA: TGCGCCAGCAGCCAAGATCGCCTAGCGGGGTACGAGCAGTACTTC.

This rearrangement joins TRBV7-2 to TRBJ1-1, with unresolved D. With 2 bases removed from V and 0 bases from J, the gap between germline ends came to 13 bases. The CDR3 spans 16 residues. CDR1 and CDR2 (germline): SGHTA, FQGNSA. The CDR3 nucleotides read TGTGCCAGCAGCTTATTGGCCGGGCCTTTGAACACTGAAGCTTTCTTT. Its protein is CASSLLAGPLNTEAFF.

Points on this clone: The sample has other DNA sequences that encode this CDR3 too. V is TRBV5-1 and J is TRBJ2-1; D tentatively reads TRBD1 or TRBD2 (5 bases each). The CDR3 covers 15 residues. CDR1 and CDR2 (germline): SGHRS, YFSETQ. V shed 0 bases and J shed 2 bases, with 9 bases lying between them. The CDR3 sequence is CASSLARGAYNEQFF. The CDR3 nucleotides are TGCGCCAGCAGCTTGGCCCGGGGCGCCTACAATGAGCAGTTCTTC.

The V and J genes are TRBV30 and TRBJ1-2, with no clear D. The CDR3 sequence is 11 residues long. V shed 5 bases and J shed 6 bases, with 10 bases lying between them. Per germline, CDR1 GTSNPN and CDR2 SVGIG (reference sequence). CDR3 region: CAWAQRDGYTF. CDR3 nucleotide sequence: TGTGCCTGGGCCCAGAGGGATGGCTACACCTTC.

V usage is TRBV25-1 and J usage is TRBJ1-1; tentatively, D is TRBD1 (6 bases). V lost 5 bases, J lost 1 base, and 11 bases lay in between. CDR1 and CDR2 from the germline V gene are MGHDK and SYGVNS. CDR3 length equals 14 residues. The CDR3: CASSFAQGNTEAFF. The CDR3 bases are TGTGCCAGCAGTTTTGCACAGGGGAACACTGAAGCTTTCTTT.

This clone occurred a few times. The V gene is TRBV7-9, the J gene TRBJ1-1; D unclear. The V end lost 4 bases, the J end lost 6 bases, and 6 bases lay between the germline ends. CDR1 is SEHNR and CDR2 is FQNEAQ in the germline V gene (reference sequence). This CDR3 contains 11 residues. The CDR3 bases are TGTGCCAGCAGCTCGACCTCTGAAGCTTTCTTT. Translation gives CASSSTSEAFF.

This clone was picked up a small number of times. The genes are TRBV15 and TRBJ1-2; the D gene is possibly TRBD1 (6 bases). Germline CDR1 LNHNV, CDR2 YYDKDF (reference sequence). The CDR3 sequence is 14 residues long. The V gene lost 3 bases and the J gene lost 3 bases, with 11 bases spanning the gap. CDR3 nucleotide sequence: TGTGCCACCAGCAGCAGGACAGAGGACTATGGCTACACCTTC. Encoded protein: CATSSRTEDYGYTF.

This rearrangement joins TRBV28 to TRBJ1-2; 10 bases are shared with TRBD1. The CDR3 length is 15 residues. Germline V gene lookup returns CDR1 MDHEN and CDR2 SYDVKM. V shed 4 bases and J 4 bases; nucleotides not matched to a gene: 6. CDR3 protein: CASSSGQGFAYGYTF. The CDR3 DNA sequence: TGTGCCAGCAGTTCGGGACAGGGGTTCGCCTATGGCTACACCTTC.

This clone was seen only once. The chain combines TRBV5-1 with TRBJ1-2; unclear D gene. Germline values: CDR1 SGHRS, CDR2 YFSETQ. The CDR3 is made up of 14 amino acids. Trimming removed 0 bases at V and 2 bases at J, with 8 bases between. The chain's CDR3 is CASSLGDGNYGYTF. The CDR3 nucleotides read TGCGCCAGCAGCTTGGGAGACGGGAACTATGGCTACACCTTC.

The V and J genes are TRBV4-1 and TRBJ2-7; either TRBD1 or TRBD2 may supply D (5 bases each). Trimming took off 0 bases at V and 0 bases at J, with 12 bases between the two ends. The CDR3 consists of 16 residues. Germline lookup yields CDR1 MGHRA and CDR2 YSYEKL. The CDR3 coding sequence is TGCGCCAGCAGCCAAGATTTCGAGAGGGGCTCCTACGAGCAGTACTTC. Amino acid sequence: CASSQDFERGSYEQYF.

In DNA form, the CDR3 reads TGTGCCAGCAGCCCCCGGGCGGGCCGGGGCGACGAGCAGTACTTC. As protein: CASSPRAGRGDEQYF. The chain has TRBV11-1 and TRBJ2-7; either TRBD1 or TRBD2 may supply D (5 bases each). This CDR3 is built from 15 residues. The germline V gene encodes CDR1 SGHAT and CDR2 FQDESV (reference sequence). Trimming cost V 5 bases and J 5 bases, with 19 bases left between them.

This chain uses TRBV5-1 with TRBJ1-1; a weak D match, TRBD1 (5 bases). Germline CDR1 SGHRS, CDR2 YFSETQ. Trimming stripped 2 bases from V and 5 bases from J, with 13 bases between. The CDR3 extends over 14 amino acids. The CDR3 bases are TGCGCCAGCAGCTTTGATCAGGGTGGTACTGAAGCTTTCTTT. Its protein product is CASSFDQGGTEAFF. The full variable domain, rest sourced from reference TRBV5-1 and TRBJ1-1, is KAGVTQTPRYLIKTRGQQVTLSCSPISGHRSVSWYQQTPGQGLQFLFEYFSETQRNKGNFPGRFSGRQFSNSRSEMNVSTLELGDSALYLCASSFDQGGTEAFFGQGTRLTVV.

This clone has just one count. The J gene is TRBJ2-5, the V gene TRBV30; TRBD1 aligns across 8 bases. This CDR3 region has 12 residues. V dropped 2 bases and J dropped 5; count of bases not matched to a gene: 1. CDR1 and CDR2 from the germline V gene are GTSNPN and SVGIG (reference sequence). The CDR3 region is CAWSRTGETQYF. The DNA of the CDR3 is TGTGCCTGGAGTAGGACAGGGGAGACCCAGTACTTC.

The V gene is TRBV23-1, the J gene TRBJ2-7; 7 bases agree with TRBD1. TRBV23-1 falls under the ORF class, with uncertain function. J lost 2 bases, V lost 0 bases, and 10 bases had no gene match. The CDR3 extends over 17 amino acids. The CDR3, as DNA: TGCGCCAGCAGTCAATCGAGTTTAAGGGGGCGAGCCTACGAGCAGTACTTC. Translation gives CASSQSSLRGRAYEQYF.

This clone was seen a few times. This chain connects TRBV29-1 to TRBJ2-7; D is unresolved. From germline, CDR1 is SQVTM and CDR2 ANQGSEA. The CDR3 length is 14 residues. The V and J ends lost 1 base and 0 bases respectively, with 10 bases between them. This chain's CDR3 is CSVEGHPSSYEQYF. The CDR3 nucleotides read TGCAGCGTTGAAGGGCACCCGAGCTCCTACGAGCAGTACTTC.